This T cell receptor beta chain derives from a study of OX40 agonist ivuxolimab in advanced cancers. With respect to the entire study: The costimulatory receptor OX40 (CD134) was targeted by ivuxolimab, a fully human IgG2 agonistic monoclonal antibody. Intravenous ivuxolimab was administered to patients every 2 weeks at six dose levels: 0.01, 0.1, 0.3, 1.5, 3 and 10 mg/kg. Of the roughly 52 dose-escalation patients, hepatocellular carcinoma was present in roughly 19, melanoma in approximately 15, renal cell carcinoma in 9 and head and neck cancer in 9. In the dose-escalation cohort, around four fifths of patients were male, and the mean age was about 55 years, with a range of about 23 to 85. Patients were allowed to have had prior anti-PD-1, anti-PD-L1 or anti-CTLA-4 therapy, and around two fifths of the dose-escalation patients had been treated with checkpoint inhibitors. Three dose-escalation patients achieved partial responses, one with hepatocellular carcinoma and two with cutaneous melanoma. The point of sequencing TCRbeta in the periphery was to test whether ivuxolimab changed TCR sequence diversity and drove clonal T-cell expansion. The paper reports the monotherapy dose-escalation portion (N of about 47 patients) of the phase I ivuxolimab trial. Findings and caveats that apply to the study as a whole: Low levels of normalized T-cell clonal expansion were also seen in some nonresponding patients. At doses from 0.1 to 3.0 mg/kg, clonal expansion was seen in both CD4+ and CD8+ blood T cells between baseline and week 6. Antigen specificity was not determined for the clonally expanded peripheral T cells. After ivuxolimab, expanded clones were on average more numerous among CD8+ T cells than among CD4+ T cells. Partial responders in the 0.1-3.0 mg/kg groups had among the lowest normalized peripheral clonal expansion, especially among CD8+ T cells.

Turning to this clone: The antigen it recognizes is unknown. Within one base of it there is no much larger clone, and no base qualities were kept.

The germline V gene (reference sequence) provides CDR1 SGHNT and CDR2 YYREEE. V is trimmed back by 4 bases and J by 2 bases, and the junction contains 7 bases that no gene match accounts for. The CDR3 contains 15 residues, cysteine and phenylalanine counted. CDR3 DNA only is kept here, 45 bases in frame from base 1. The trial excluded patients who had a history of autoimmune disease or who were on systemic immunosuppression. Peripheral blood for TCR sequencing was collected from all dose cohorts at baseline, on cycle 4 day 1, and on cycle 7 day 1. Samples came from an open-label, multicenter, first-in-human phase I dose-escalation trial of ivuxolimab. Adults with locally advanced or metastatic head and neck squamous cell, hepatocellular, melanoma or renal cell carcinoma were enrolled in the trial. Before TCR sequencing, CD4+ T cells and CD8+ T cells from peripheral blood were sorted into separate populations.

Genomic DNA was extracted from sorted cells for sequencing of the TCRbeta CDR3 region. The immunoSEQ Assay was used to sequence the TCRbeta CDR3 regions. Not all clones reach the TCRdb copy of this immuneACCESS table, which keeps in-frame sequences only. Checked studies attribute under half of the gap to unresolved V genes and leave the rest unexplained. The sample includes some 66,000 clones, with over 70% observed a single time. In total, the top ten clones hold 5.5% of the sample. Here the sequenced sample was CD4+ or CD8+ T cells sorted from blood, taken in a trial of the OX40 agonist ivuxolimab. The receptor chain draws on TRBV5-4 and TRBJ1-2; the junction holds 8 bases that match TRBD1. The sequence came from an adult with an advanced solid tumor such as melanoma, head and neck, liver or kidney cancer. CDR3 reads: CASSNRRQGNYGYTF. The nucleotides read TGTGCCAGCAGCAACAGGCGACAGGGGAACTATGGCTACACCTTC.